These 14 T cell receptor beta chains originate from one sample sequenced in a study of T cells after yellow fever vaccination. TCRdb recomputed calls from the 5' RACE reads with MiXCR, one row per CDR3 protein. The repertoire consists of roughly 68,000 distinct CDR3 sequences, with 6.5% occurring once and the leading ten covering 37%. The sequences come from CD8+ T cells sorted from PBMCs, collected 45 days after the first yellow fever vaccination. The source is a man younger than 35 who received the YFV17D yellow fever vaccine.

Ten or more counts support this clonotype. This chain joins TRBV11-1 and TRBJ2-7, with TRBD1 matching over 7 bases. The trim removed 5 bases at V and 6 bases at J, leaving 19 bases unmatched. CDR3 length: 17 amino acids. The germline V gene encodes CDR1 SGHAT and CDR2 FQDESV (reference sequence). The CDR3 protein is CASSPIANWNRGVEQYF. CDR3 nucleotides: TGTGCCAGCAGCCCTATAGCCAACTGGAACAGGGGCGTCGAGCAGTACTTC.

This clonotype was observed a handful of times. The V gene is TRBV19, the J gene TRBJ2-7, with 7 bases lining up with TRBD1. This CDR3 contains 14 residues. The junction had 7 bases not matched to a gene; V was cut back by 3 bases and J by 5 bases. The germline V gene encodes CDR1 LNHDA and CDR2 SQIVND (reference sequence). DNA of the CDR3: TGTGCCAGTAGTATCGCTCAGGGGGAACACGAGCAGTACGTC. It specifies CASSIAQGEHEQYV.

This clonotype was seen at least ten times. The chain couples TRBV7-3 to TRBJ2-7, with unresolved D. The CDR3 totals 13 residues. The germline gives CDR1 SGHTA, CDR2 FQGTGA. With 6 bases removed from V and 2 bases from J, the gap between germline ends came to 11 bases. The CDR3 loop reads CASSEGSAYEQYF. The CDR3 DNA follows: TGTGCCAGCAGTGAAGGCAGCGCCTACGAGCAGTACTTC.

This clonotype was counted only a few times. The rearrangement uses TRBV7-2 and TRBJ1-5; 9 nucleotides line up with TRBD1. The CDR3 contains 15 residues. Germline V gives CDR1 SGHTA, CDR2 FQGNSA. Trimming cost V 5 bases and J 6 bases; bases outside gene matches: 8. The CDR3 nucleotides are TGTGCCAGCAGCGCCCCCGGGACAGGGAGTCAGCCCCAGCATTTT. It encodes CASSAPGTGSQPQHF.

V gene TRBV20-1 combines with J gene TRBJ2-3; D is unclear. The CDR3 covers 14 residues. Germline CDR1 is DFQATT and CDR2 is SNEGSKA (reference sequence). The V gene lost 4 bases and the J gene lost 6 bases, with 17 bases spanning the gap. The CDR3 DNA reads as TGCAGTGCTATTCGTAAAACCATCACCGATACGCAGTATTTT. It specifies CSAIRKTITDTQYF.

A few counts support this clonotype. The V call is TRBV5-1, the J call TRBJ2-7, with D possibly matching TRBD2 (6 bases). CDR1 is SGHRS and CDR2 is YFSETQ in the germline V gene. There are 15 residues in the CDR3. Trimming pared 2 bases from V and 0 bases from J, leaving 12 bases between. CDR3 bases: TGCGCCAGCAGCTTCGATTGGAGGGTCTCCTACGAGCAGTACTTC. This encodes CASSFDWRVSYEQYF.

This clonotype was seen a single time. The chain has TRBV15 and TRBJ2-1; 10 positions match TRBD2. V shed 6 bases, J shed 2 bases, and the junction held 1 base outside the gene matches. CDR3 size: 14 residues. CDR1 is LNHNV, CDR2 YYDKDF, per germline (reference sequence). The CDR3 region is CATRLAGTYNEQFF. The CDR3, as DNA: TGTGCCACCAGACTAGCGGGGACCTACAATGAGCAGTTCTTC. The whole variable domain, filled in from reference TRBV15 and TRBJ2-1, reads DAMVIQNPRYQVTQFGKPVTLSCSQTLNHNVMYWYQQKSSQAPKLLFHYYDKDFNNEADTPDNFQSRRPNTSFCFLDIRSPGLGDTAMYLCATRLAGTYNEQFFGPGTRLTVL.

The chain uses TRBV12-3 or TRBV12-4 and TRBJ1-2, with 7 bases that match TRBD1. This CDR3 is built from 13 residues. The junction had 5 bases not matched to a gene; V was cut back by 6 bases and J by 4 bases. The DNA for the CDR3 is TGTGCCAGCAGCCCGACAGGGAGCTATGGCTACACCTTC. Its protein is CASSPTGSYGYTF.

By share of the sample, this clonotype is medium-sized. The V gene is TRBV6-4, the J gene TRBJ2-3; 10 nucleotides agree with TRBD1. From germline, CDR1 is MRHNA and CDR2 SNTAGT. Trimming cost V 0 bases and J 4 bases; bases outside gene matches: 1. The CDR3 runs 15 residues. DNA for the CDR3: TGTGCCAGCAGTGACTCGACAGGGGGCGCAGATACGCAGTATTTT. It specifies CASSDSTGGADTQYF.

This clonotype was counted many times. This chain uses TRBV11-2 with TRBJ2-1, with 8 bases lining up with TRBD2. The V and J ends lost 4 bases and 9 bases, in that order; junction bases with no gene match: 2. Per germline, CDR1 SGHAT and CDR2 FQNNGV. This CDR3 region has 12 residues. Written as DNA, the CDR3 is TGTGCCAGCAGCTCCGGGGGGGGTGAGCAGTTCTTC. This sequence encodes CASSSGGGEQFF.

This clonotype occurred many times. The chain combines TRBV20-1 with TRBJ1-1, with 8 bases aligning to TRBD1. The CDR3 contains 13 residues. The V segment lost 4 bases and the J segment 1 base; nucleotides outside the gene matches: 2. Germline V gene lookup returns CDR1 DFQATT and CDR2 SNEGSKA (reference sequence). CDR3 residues: CSATDRANTEAFF. The DNA of the CDR3 is TGCAGTGCTACGGACAGGGCGAACACTGAAGCTTTCTTT.

This clonotype came up a few times. The chain is built from TRBV7-8 and TRBJ1-1; D gene uncertain. The V end was cut by 0 bases, the J end by 1 base, with 15 bases between. The CDR3 contains 17 residues. Looked up from germline, CDR1 is SGHVS and CDR2 is FQNEAQ. This CDR3 reads CASSLAYARGGNTEAFF. The DNA for the CDR3 is TGTGCCAGCAGCTTAGCGTACGCCCGCGGCGGGAACACTGAAGCTTTCTTT.

This clonotype was recorded a few times. The chain joins TRBV6-2 or TRBV6-3 to TRBJ1-4, with a possible D match to TRBD1 (5 bases). V was trimmed by 7 bases and J by 5 bases, leaving 14 bases between them. Per the germline V gene, CDR1 is MNHEY and CDR2 is SVGEGT. The CDR3 contains 14 residues. The CDR3 DNA follows: TGTGCCAGCACCCCGGGACGTGAGAATGAAAAACTGTTTTTT. Protein sequence: CASTPGRENEKLFF.

This clonotype was detected many times. The chain has TRBV7-9 and TRBJ1-1; 10 positions agree with TRBD1. The CDR3 sequence is 15 residues long. J gave up 5 bases and V 5 bases, and 8 bases lay outside the gene matches. Germline assignment: CDR1 SEHNR and CDR2 FQNEAQ (reference sequence). This CDR3 reads CASSHSGTGDTEAFF. Written as DNA, the CDR3 is TGTGCCAGCAGCCACTCCGGGACAGGGGATACTGAAGCTTTCTTT. The full variable domain, its missing parts supplied by reference TRBV7-9 and TRBJ1-1, is DTGVSQNPRHKITKRGQNVTFRCDPISEHNRLYWYRQTLGQGPEFLTYFQNEAQLEKSRLLSDRFSAERPKGSFSTLEIQRTEQGDSAMYLCASSHSGTGDTEAFFGQGTRLTVV.